This TCR beta chain was recovered during a study of blood T cells in healthy people across ages. Germline-derived CDR1 and CDR2 are SGHRS and YFSETQ. The CDR3 covers 15 residues. The germline V and J ends were trimmed by 4 bases and 4 bases, with 17 bases remaining between them. Healthy individuals of Caucasian origin from Russia, aged roughly 6 to 100, served as donors. Concerning this clonotype itself: Its cognate antigen is unknown.

A second about 6 to 12 cycle PCR used barcoded and J-beta primers. Every cDNA was tagged by a template-switch adaptor with 12 random nucleotides. TCRdb re-analysed the 5' RACE reads in MiXCR, keeping a single row per CDR3 protein. The sample gives about 1,400,000 distinct CDR3 sequences, approximately 63% of which show up once; about 6.3% is in the top ten. General study points: Investigators viewed diversity estimates from one million T cells as underestimates, the study reported.

The origin of this receptor is a man younger than 35 in good health. The sample consisted of blood. J is TRBJ1-1 and V is TRBV5-1; D is ambiguous. The CDR3 DNA reads as TGCGCCAGCAGCCCGGGCCCTATGCCGAGCACTGAAGCTTTCTTT. It specifies CASSPGPMPSTEAFF.